This T cell receptor (beta chain) originates from a study of regulatory T cells in long-lasting Graves disease. Stated time point: newly diagnosed GD, antithyroid drugs for less than 3 months. Isolated PBMC RNA provided the starting material for the TCR library. Combining iRepertoire HTBI primers with Arm-PCR of CDR3 regions, the authors built TCR beta libraries. TCRdb reprocessed the multiplex PCR reads with MiXCR, giving one entry per CDR3 protein. This sample has some 500,000 distinct CDR3 sequences, with around 15% found just once. A remark on this clonotype: At one end the junction does not follow the germline gene, possibly because of a read error.

Germline CDR1 and CDR2: SGHAT and FQDESV (reference sequence). The CDR3 consists of 13 residues. This sample also belongs to another study, concerning T cells in Graves' hyperthyroidism and ophthalmopathy.

V is TRBV11-1 and J is TRBJ1-1; D might be TRBD1 (5 bases). The specimen comprised peripheral blood mononuclear cells (PBMCs), sampled at new diagnosis, from a patient treated with antithyroid drugs. The source of this sequence is a woman aged 35-65 years with Graves disease. CDR3 amino acids: CAGSRQGSTEAFF. The CDR3 DNA follows: TGTGCCGGCAGCCGGCAGGGAAGCACTGAAGCTTTCTTT. The complete variable domain, with remaining parts taken from reference TRBV11-1 and TRBJ1-1, reads EAEVAQSPRYKITEKSQAVAFWCDPISGHATLYWYRQILGQGPELLVQFQDESVVDDSQLPKDRFSAERLKGVDSTLKIQPAELGDSAMYLCAGSRQGSTEAFFGQGTRLTVV.